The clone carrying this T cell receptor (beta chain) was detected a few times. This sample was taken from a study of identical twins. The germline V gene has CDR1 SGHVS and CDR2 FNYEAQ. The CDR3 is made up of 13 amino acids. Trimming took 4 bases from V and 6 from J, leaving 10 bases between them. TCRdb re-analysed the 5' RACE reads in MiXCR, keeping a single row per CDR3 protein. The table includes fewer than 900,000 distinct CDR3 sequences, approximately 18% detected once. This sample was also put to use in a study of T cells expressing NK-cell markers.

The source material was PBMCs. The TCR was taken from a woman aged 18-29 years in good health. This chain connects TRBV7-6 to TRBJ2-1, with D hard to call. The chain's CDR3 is CASSSPSTNEQFF. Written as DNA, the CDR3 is TGTGCCAGCAGCTCGCCTTCCACCAATGAGCAGTTCTTC. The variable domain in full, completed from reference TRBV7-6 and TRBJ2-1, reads GAGVSQSPRYKVTKRGQDVALRCDPISGHVSLYWYRQALGQGPEFLTYFNYEAQQDKSGLPNDRFSAERPEGSISTLTIQRTEQRDSAMYRCASSSPSTNEQFFGPGTRLTVL.